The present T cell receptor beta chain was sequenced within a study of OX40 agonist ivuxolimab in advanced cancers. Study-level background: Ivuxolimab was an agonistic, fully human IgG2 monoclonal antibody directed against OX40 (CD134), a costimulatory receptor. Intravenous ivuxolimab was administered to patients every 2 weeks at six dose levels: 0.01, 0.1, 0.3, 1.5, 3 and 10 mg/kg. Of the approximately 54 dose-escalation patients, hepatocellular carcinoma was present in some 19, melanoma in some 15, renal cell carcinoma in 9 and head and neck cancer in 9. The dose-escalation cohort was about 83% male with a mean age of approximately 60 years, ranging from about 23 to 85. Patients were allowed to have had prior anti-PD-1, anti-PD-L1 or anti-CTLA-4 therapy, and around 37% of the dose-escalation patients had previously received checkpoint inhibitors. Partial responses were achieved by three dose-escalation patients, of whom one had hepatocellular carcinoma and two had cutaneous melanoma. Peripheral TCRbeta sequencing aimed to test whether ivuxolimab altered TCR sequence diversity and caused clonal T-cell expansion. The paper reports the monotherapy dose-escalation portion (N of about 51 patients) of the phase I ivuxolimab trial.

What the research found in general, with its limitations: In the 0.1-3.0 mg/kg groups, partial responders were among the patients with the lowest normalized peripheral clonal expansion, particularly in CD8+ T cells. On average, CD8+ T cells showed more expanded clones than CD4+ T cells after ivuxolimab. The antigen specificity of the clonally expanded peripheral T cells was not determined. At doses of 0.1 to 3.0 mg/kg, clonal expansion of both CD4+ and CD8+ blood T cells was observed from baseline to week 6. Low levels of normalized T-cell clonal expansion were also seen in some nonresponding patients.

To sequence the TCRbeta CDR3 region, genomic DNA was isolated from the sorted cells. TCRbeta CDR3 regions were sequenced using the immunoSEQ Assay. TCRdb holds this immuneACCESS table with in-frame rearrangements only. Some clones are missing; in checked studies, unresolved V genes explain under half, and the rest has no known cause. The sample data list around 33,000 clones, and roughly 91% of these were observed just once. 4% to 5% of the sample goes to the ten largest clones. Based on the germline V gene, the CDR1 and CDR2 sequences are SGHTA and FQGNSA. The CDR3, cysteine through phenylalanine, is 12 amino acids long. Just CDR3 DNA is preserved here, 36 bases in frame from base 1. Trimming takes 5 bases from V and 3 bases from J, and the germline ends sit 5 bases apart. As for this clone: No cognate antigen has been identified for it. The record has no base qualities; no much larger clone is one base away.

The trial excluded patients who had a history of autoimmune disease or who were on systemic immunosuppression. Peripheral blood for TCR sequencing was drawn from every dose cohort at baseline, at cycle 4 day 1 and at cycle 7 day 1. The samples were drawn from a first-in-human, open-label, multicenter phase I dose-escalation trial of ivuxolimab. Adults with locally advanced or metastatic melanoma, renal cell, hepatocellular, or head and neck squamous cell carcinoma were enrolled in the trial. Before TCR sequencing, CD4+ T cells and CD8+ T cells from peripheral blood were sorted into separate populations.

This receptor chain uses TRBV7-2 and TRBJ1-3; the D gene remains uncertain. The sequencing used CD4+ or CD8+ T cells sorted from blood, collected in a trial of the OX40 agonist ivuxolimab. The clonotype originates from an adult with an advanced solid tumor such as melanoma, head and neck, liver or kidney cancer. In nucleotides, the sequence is TGTGCCAGCAGCCCGGGTGGAAACACCATATATTTT. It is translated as CASSPGGNTIYF.